This T cell receptor beta chain was obtained from a study of shared clonotypes between healthy human individuals. The assay was immunoSEQ multiplex PCR, and TCRdb's table has in-frame clones only and misses some. The table includes 600,000 to 800,000 clones, over 60% detected once. Germline lookup yields CDR1 MNHEY and CDR2 SMNVEV (reference sequence). The ends lost 6 bases at V and 1 base at J; junction bases unmatched: 8. The length of the CDR3 is 15 residues. The V and J genes are TRBV27 and TRBJ1-2; 7 nucleotides align to TRBD1. Sequencing was performed on memory CD4+ T cells sorted from blood. Subset reported: CD45RA-negative fraction. This receptor was obtained from a woman aged 30 to 39 in good health. CDR3 in DNA: TGTGCCAGCAGACGAGGGGGCGCGGGTAACTATGGCTACACCTTC. It translates to CASRRGGAGNYGYTF.